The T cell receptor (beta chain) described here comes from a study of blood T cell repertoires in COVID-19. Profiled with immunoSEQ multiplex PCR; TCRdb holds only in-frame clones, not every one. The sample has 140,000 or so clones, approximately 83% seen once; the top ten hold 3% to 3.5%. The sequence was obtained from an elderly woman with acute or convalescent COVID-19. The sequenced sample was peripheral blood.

Here the CDR3 DNA reads TGTGCCAGCAGTTACTCCTACACAGGGGGCAGGGACACTGAAGCTTTCTTT. Translating gives CASSYSYTGGRDTEAFF. This chain joins TRBV6-2 or TRBV6-3 and TRBJ1-1; 9 bases are shared with TRBD1. The germline CDR1 and CDR2 sequences are MNHEY and SVGEGT. J lost 3 bases, V lost 0 bases, and 8 bases had no gene match. This CDR3 has 17 amino acids.